Below, 14 T cell receptor beta chains from the same sample are listed, as sequenced in a study of identical twins. TCRdb independently ran MiXCR on the 5' RACE reads; one entry per CDR3 protein. The sample consists of a few hundred thousand distinct CDR3 sequences, approximately 12% of them appearing once. These same data were also listed under a study on yellow fever vaccine responses in identical twins.

The sequenced material came from memory (CD45RO+) T cells sorted from blood. The receptor set was obtained from a woman aged 18-30 years in good health.

This clonotype was counted only a few times. The chain combines TRBV29-1 with TRBJ2-1, with 13 bases identical to TRBD2. The V segment lost 4 bases and the J segment 9 bases; nucleotides outside the gene matches: 15. This CDR3 has 17 amino acids. In germline, CDR1 is SQVTM, CDR2 ANQGSEA. CDR3 coding DNA: TGCAGCGTTGGTGGGACTAGCGGGGCCCCTACCGGCAGTGAGCAGTTCTTC. Protein product: CSVGGTSGAPTGSEQFF.

This chain connects TRBV11-2 to TRBJ2-5; D may be TRBD2 (5 bases). The V gene's germline CDR1 is SGHAT and CDR2 FQNNGV. Trimming removed 4 bases at V and 7 bases at J, with 10 bases between. The CDR3 contains 12 residues. CDR3 in DNA: TGTGCCAGCAGCTCCCTCGGACTGACCCAGTACTTC. It is translated as CASSSLGLTQYF.

This clonotype was seen only a few times. The CDR3 loop is CASSYDPRRGRHF. The CDR3 DNA sequence: TGTGCCAGCAGTTACGACCCTCGAAGGGGAAGGCATTTT. This chain joins TRBV6-2 or TRBV6-3 and TRBJ1-5, with a possible D match to TRBD1 (5 bases). V was trimmed by 2 bases and J by 15 bases, leaving 17 bases between them. Germline assignment: CDR1 MNHEY and CDR2 SVGEGT. This CDR3 is 13 amino acids long.

This clonotype was found a few times. V is TRBV15 and J is TRBJ2-2; no reliable D call. Germline V gene data show CDR1 as LNHNV and CDR2 as YYDKDF (reference sequence). The CDR3 runs 15 residues. V lost 0 bases, J lost 6 bases, and 11 bases lay in between. Written as DNA, the CDR3 is TGTGCCACCAGCAGAGATCAGAAGTTGGCCGGGGAGCTGTTTTTT. As protein: CATSRDQKLAGELFF.

Many counts were recorded for this clonotype. The chain employs TRBV6-4 and TRBJ2-2; 7 bases align to TRBD2. The CDR3 totals 15 residues. V gave up 3 bases and J gave up 4 bases; unmatched junction bases: 5. Looked up from germline, CDR1 is MRHNA and CDR2 is SNTAGT. CDR3 residues: CASSEQLATTGELFF. CDR3 nucleotide sequence: TGTGCCAGCAGTGAGCAACTAGCGACCACCGGGGAGCTGTTTTTT.

This clonotype showed up many times. V is TRBV6-1 and J is TRBJ2-3, with TRBD2 matching 8 bases. Losses at the gene ends were 6 bases for V and 0 bases for J; bases not matched to a gene: 8. The CDR3 is made up of 16 amino acids. CDR1 is MNHNS, CDR2 SASEGT, per germline. The CDR3 region has the DNA TGTGCCAGCAGCCCCGCCGGGACTAGGAGCACAGATACGCAGTATTTT. As protein: CASSPAGTRSTDTQYF.

This clonotype was counted a few times. This rearrangement joins TRBV6-1 to TRBJ2-2; D could derive from TRBD1 or TRBD2 (6 bases each). CDR3 length equals 15 residues. Germline V CDR1 and CDR2: MNHNS, SASEGT. Between the trimmed V and J ends, which lost 10 bases and 0 bases, there was a span of 15 bases. The CDR3 is CAIQRGESNTGELFF. CDR3 coding DNA: TGTGCCATCCAGAGGGGGGAATCGAACACCGGGGAGCTGTTTTTT.

This sequence joins TRBV7-3 and TRBJ2-1; D is possibly TRBD1 (6 bases). CDR1 is SGHTA and CDR2 is FQGTGA in the germline V gene. Trimming stripped 5 bases from V and 5 bases from J, with 19 bases between. This CDR3 has 16 residues. The CDR3 DNA sequence: TGTGCCAGCAGCCCCTACGGGACACCTTGGGACAATGAGCAGTTCTTC. It is translated as CASSPYGTPWDNEQFF.

The chain carries TRBV5-1 and TRBJ2-7, with D perhaps matching TRBD1 (6 bases). V was pared by 2 bases and J by 0 bases, with 9 bases between. Germline CDR1 reads SGHRS; CDR2 reads YFSETQ. The CDR3 is 14 amino acids. The CDR3 spells CASSLQGNSYEQYF. The DNA of the CDR3 is TGCGCCAGCAGCTTACAGGGTAACTCCTACGAGCAGTACTTC.

The V and J genes are TRBV18 and TRBJ2-5; D ambiguous. Germline V gene lookup returns CDR1 KGHSH and CDR2 LQKENI. The length of the CDR3 is 13 residues. The V gene lost 9 bases and the J gene lost 0 bases, with 11 bases spanning the gap. This chain's CDR3 is CASFRSHQETQYF. The CDR3 bases are TGTGCCAGTTTCCGGTCCCACCAAGAGACCCAGTACTTC.

The chain uses TRBV20-1 and TRBJ1-4; TRBD1 matches at 7 bases. Looked up from germline, CDR1 is DFQATT and CDR2 is SNEGSKA (reference sequence). The CDR3 length is 13 residues. V trimming: 5 bases; J trimming: 4 bases; junction bases outside the gene matches: 4. The CDR3 here is CSARQGFNEKLFF. CDR3 nucleotides: TGCAGTGCTCGACAGGGTTTTAATGAAAAACTGTTTTTT.

This clonotype was recorded many times. This sequence joins TRBV5-1 and TRBJ2-3; the D gene is possibly TRBD1 (5 bases). Germline V gene data show CDR1 as SGHRS and CDR2 as YFSETQ. The CDR3 loop spans 14 amino acids. The ends were cut back, 8 bases at V and 0 bases at J, with 13 bases in the middle. This chain's CDR3 is CASGEPGSTDTQYF. Written as DNA, the CDR3 is TGCGCCAGTGGAGAGCCAGGGAGCACAGATACGCAGTATTTT.

The J gene is TRBJ1-1, the V gene TRBV29-1, with a possible D match to TRBD1 (5 bases). CDR3 length equals 11 residues. Germline assignment: CDR1 SQVTM and CDR2 ANQGSEA. Trimming removed 6 bases at V and 5 bases at J, with 10 bases between. The CDR3 here is CSVARDTEAFF. CDR3 DNA: TGCAGCGTAGCCAGGGATACTGAAGCTTTCTTT.

The genes are TRBV19 and TRBJ1-5; TRBD1 is a possible D gene (6 bases). The germline V gene has CDR1 LNHDA and CDR2 SQIVND (reference sequence). V lost 7 bases to trimming and J lost 2 bases, with 18 bases between them. This CDR3 spans 16 amino acids. CDR3 sequence: CASTAIDRFGNQPQHF. The CDR3, as DNA: TGTGCCAGTACCGCTATCGACAGGTTTGGCAATCAGCCCCAGCATTTT.